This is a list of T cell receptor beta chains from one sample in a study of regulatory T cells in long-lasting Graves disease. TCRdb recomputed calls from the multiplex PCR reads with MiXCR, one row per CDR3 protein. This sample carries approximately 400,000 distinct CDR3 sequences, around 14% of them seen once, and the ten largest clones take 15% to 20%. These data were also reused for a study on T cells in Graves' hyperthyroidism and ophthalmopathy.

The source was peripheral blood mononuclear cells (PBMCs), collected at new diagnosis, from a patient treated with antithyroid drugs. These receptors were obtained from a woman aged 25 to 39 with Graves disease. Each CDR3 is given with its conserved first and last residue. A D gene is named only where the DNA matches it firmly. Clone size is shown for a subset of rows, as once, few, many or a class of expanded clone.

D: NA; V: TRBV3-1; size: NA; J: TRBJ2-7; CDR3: CASSQGRVGSYEQYF; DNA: TGTGCCAGCAGCCAAGGACGGGTCGGCTCCTACGAGCAGTACTTC
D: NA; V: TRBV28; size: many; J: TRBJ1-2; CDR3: CASSLFPTLNYGYTF; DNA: TGTGCCAGCAGTTTATTCCCGACACTTAACTATGGCTACACCTTC
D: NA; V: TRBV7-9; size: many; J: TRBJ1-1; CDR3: CASSTSEAFF; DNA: TGTGCCAGCAGCACCAGTGAAGCTTTCTTT
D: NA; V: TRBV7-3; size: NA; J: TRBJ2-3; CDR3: CASSQGADTQCF; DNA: TGTGCCAGCAGCCAAGGGGCAGATACGCAGTGTTTT
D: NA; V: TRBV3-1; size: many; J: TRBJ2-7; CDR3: CASSRGTPLSYEQYF; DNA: TGTGCCAGCAGCCGGGGGACACCCCTCTCCTACGAGCAGTACTTC
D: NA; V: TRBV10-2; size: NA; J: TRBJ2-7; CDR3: CASSDWGRGAYEQYF; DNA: TGCGCCAGCAGTGACTGGGGGAGAGGGGCCTACGAGCAGTACTTC
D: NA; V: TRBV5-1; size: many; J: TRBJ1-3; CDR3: CASSPTESGDTIYF; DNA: TGCGCCAGCAGCCCTACGGAGAGCGGGGACACCATATATTTT
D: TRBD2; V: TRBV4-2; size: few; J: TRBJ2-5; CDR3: CASKGSGSGETQYF; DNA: TGTGCCAGCAAAGGGAGCGGGAGTGGGGAGACCCAGTACTTC
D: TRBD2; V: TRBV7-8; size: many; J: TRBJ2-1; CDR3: CASSLTSGSGNEQFF; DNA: TGTGCCAGCAGCTTGACTAGCGGGAGTGGGAATGAGCAGTTCTTC
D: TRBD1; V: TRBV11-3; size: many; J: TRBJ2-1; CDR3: CASGDREHNEQFF; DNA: TGTGCCAGCGGAGACAGGGAGCACAATGAGCAGTTCTTC
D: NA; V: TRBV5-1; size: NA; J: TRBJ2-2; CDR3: CASSLLGQSDYTNTGELFF; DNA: TGCGCCAGCAGCTTACTCGGGCAATCAGACTATACGAACACCGGGGAGCTGTTTTTT